This TCR beta chain was sequenced for a study of blood T cells in healthy people across ages. The use of a sample-barcoded 5' primer and a J-beta primer mix characterized a second PCR of roughly 6 to 11 cycles. Using its own MiXCR run on the 5' RACE reads, TCRdb lists one record per CDR3 protein. The profile covers 1.8 million or so distinct CDR3 sequences, with 35% to 50% appearing a single time and under 30% taken by the ten largest. Ranging in age from roughly 6 to 90, the donors were healthy Caucasian individuals from Russia. A remark on this clonotype: The antigen is not known. Germline and junction disagree at one end, which may indicate a read error.

Study-level findings and limits: Diversity of TCR beta per million T cells declined in a roughly linear way with age.

This CDR3 is built from 16 residues. Looked up from germline, CDR1 is MGHRA and CDR2 is YSYEKL. The chain links TRBV4-1 to TRBJ2-2; TRBD1 matches at 7 bases. The TCR originated in a human donor in good health. The sequenced material came from blood. The CDR3 DNA sequence: TGCGCCAGCAGCCAAAAACAGGGGTGGGACACCGGGGAACTGTTTTTT. Translated: CASSQKQGWDTGELFF.